This T cell receptor beta chain was observed in a study of T cell repertoires in cytomegalovirus infection. Germline values: CDR1 SGHTA, CDR2 FQGNSA. Trimming stripped 3 bases from V and 0 bases from J, with 11 bases between. The CDR3 is 16 amino acids. This clonotype has at least ten counts. Each CDR3 protein gets one entry after TCRdb re-called the reads with MiXCR. The sample lists a few hundred thousand distinct CDR3 sequences, around a tenth occurring once. This chain links TRBV7-2 with TRBJ2-2, with D perhaps TRBD2 (6 bases). The sequence came from a human donor in good health (CMV status not recorded). Some clones in this sample may be carry-over from other donors' samples. Sequencing input: PBMCs. CDR3 in amino acids: CASSLAGTPNTGELFF. The DNA of the CDR3 is TGTGCCAGCAGCTTGGCCGGGACTCCGAACACCGGGGAGCTGTTTTTT.